This entry concerns a single T cell receptor (beta chain). The data were taken from a study of blood T cell repertoires in COVID-19. Study-wide context: T cells, B-cell-depleted T cells, or PBMCs provided the cDNA or gDNA that served as material.

Assay used: immunoSEQ multiplex PCR; TCRdb lists only in-frame clones, some missing. The sample consists of 300,000 to 400,000 clones, about nine tenths of them appearing once. CDR3 length: 14 residues. CDR1 and CDR2 from the germline V gene are SQVTM and ANQGSEA. V lost 5 bases, J lost 5 bases, and 13 bases lay in between. Membership in each cohort depended on participant-reported clinical history. Recovered participants had two consecutive negative NP/OP PCR tests, healthcare professional clearance, or symptom resolution. This TCR was sampled from a man in his fifties or sixties who had recovered from COVID-19. The gene calls are TRBV29-1 and TRBJ1-6, with TRBD1 as a possible D gene (5 bases). Sequencing was performed on PBMCs or T cells enriched from blood (not recorded which). In DNA, the CDR3 is TGCAGCGTTAGCTTGGCAGGGAATAATTCACCCCTCCACTTT. Translating gives CSVSLAGNNSPLHF.